This T cell receptor (beta chain) appears in the sequencing data of a study of blood T cells in healthy people across ages. Combining a sample-barcoded 5' primer with a J-beta primer mix, a second PCR ran for roughly 6 to 12 cycles. The study obtained at least 3 million CDR3-containing paired-end reads from every sample. TCRdb used MiXCR to reprocess the 5' RACE reads, holding one entry per CDR3 protein. Of hundreds of thousands of distinct CDR3 sequences listed, around 38% were seen once; the top ten hold approximately 29%. General study points: In long-lived donors, naive CD4+ cell counts and diversity exceeded those of aged donors. With naive T cell percentage, TCR beta diversity showed a strong correlation.

This clonotype was recorded only once. As yet, its antigen is unknown. At one of its ends the junction is not consistent with the germline gene, which may arise from a read error. The material sequenced was blood. The receptor comes from a man older than 75 in good health.

CDR3 in amino acids: CASSLRTSGALTRELFF. For the CDR3, the DNA is TGTGCCAGCAGCTTAAGGACTAGCGGGGCCCTCACCAGGGAGCTGTTTTTT. V and J are TRBV7-8 and TRBJ2-2, with TRBD2 identical over 12 bases. CDR1 is SGHVS and CDR2 is FQNEAQ in the germline V gene. The CDR3 runs to 17 residues.